The present T cell receptor (beta chain) was sequenced within a study of cytomegalovirus exposure and HLA in healthy donors. Background on the study: Previous work identified 90 million to 130 million unique TCR beta sequences from about 200 million T cells.

Concerning this clone itself: Its antigen is not known.

Whole-study results and caveats: Being productive about 87% or about 30% of the time was typical of most TCR beta V segments in an earlier analysis. It was in a later analysis that TCR association rates were seen to vary by HLA locus, highest for DRB1 and lowest for HLA-C. Most likely, a cluster of highly shared sequence variants arose as a sequencing artifact.

The CDR3 loop spans 13 amino acids. CDR1 is SGHNT, CDR2 YYREEE, per germline (reference sequence). J was trimmed by 8 bases and V by 4 bases; bases with no gene match: 4. This PCR relied on a set of 60 Vbeta primers and 13 Jbeta primers. Generated by immunoSEQ multiplex PCR, the TCRdb table keeps only in-frame clones and is missing some. Here the sample spans about 110,000 clones, 70% to 80% being singletons. Sequencing input: PBMCs. The chain has TRBV5-4 and TRBJ1-1; 11 nucleotides agree with TRBD1. The clonotype originates from a woman in her thirties or forties in good health and CMV-seropositive. The CDR3 loop is CASSLGTGGEAFF. DNA for the CDR3: TGTGCCAGCAGCCTCGGGACAGGGGGGGAAGCTTTCTTT.